This T cell receptor (beta chain) was recovered during a study of blood T cell repertoires in COVID-19. Overall study: The United States, Italy and Spain supplied acute and convalescent COVID-19 samples.

The CDR3 runs 13 residues. Trimming shortened V by 0 bases and J by 8 bases, and 8 bases separated the two germline ends. The V gene's germline CDR1 is KGHSH and CDR2 LQKENI. Here immunoSEQ multiplex PCR was the method, and the copy in TCRdb shows in-frame clones only, minus some. This sample carries 250,000 to 300,000 clones, roughly 90% of them seen once, and the ten largest clones take around 4.4%. This chain joins TRBV18 and TRBJ2-1, with no clear D. The sequence was collected from a man aged 40-55 years with acute or convalescent COVID-19. Sequencing was carried out using peripheral blood. The CDR3 here is CASSPPTTYEQFF. DNA of the CDR3: TGTGCCAGCTCACCACCAACGACATATGAGCAGTTCTTC.